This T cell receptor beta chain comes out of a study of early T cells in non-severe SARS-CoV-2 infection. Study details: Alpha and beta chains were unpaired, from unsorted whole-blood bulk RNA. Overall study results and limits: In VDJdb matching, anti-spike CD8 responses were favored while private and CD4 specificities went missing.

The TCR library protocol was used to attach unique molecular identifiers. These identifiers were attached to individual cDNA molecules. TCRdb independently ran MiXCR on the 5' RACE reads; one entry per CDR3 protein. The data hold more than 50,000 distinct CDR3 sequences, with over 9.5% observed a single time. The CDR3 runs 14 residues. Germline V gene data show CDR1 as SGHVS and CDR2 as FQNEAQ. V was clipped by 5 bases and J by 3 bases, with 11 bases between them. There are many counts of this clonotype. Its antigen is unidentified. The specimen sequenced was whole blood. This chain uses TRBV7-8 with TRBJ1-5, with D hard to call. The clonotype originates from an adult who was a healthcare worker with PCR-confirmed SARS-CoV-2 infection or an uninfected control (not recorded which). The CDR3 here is CASSGRVLNQPQHF. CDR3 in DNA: TGTGCCAGCAGCGGCCGGGTCCTCAATCAGCCCCAGCATTTT.